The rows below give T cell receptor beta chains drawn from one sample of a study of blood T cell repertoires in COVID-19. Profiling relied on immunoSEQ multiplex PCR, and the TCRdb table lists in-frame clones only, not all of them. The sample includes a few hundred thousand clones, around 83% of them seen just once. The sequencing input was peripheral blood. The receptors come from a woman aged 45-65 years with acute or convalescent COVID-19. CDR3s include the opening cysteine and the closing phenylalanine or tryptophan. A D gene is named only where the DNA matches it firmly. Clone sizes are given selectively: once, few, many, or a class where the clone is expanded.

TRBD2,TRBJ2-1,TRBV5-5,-,TGTGCCAGCAGCTTGTCTAGCGGGGACTATGAGCAGTTCTTC,CASSLSSGDYEQFF
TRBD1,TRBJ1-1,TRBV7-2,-,TGTGCCAGCAGCCCCCGGGACAGGGGGTTGACTGAAGCTTTCTTT,CASSPRDRGLTEAFF
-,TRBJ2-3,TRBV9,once,TGTGCCAGCAGCGTAGATGTGGGCAGAGAGACAGATACGCAGTATTTT,CASSVDVGRETDTQYF
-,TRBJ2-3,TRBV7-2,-,TGTGCCAGCAGCTTATTCCCCGGCACAGATACGCAGTATTTT,CASSLFPGTDTQYF
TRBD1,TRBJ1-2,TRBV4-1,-,TGCGCCAGCAGCCAATCCACAGGGGGCTACTATGGCTACACCTTC,CASSQSTGGYYGYTF
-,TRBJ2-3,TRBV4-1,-,TGCGCCAGCAGCCAAGACTACCCTGGCACAGATACGCAGTATTTT,CASSQDYPGTDTQYF
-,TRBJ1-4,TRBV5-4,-,TGTGCCAGCAGCCCCGGGGGGACAACTAATGAAAAACTGTTTTTT,CASSPGGTTNEKLFF
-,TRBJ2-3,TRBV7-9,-,TGTGCCAGCAGCTTTGGAGCGAGCACAGATACGCAGTATTTT,CASSFGASTDTQYF
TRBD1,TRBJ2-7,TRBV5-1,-,TGCGCCAGCAGCGCGGCCGGGACAGGGTCCTACGAGCAGTACTTC,CASSAAGTGSYEQYF
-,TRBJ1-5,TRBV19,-,TGTGCCAGTAGTATAAACCTTAATAGAGGGCAGGGGAATCAGCCCCAGCATTTT,CASSINLNRGQGNQPQHF
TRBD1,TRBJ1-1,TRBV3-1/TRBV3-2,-,TGTGCCAGCAGCCAAAGCGACAGGGACAATGAAGCTTTCTTT,CASSQSDRDNEAFF
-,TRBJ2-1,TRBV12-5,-,TGTGCTAGTGGCCGGGACCGGGACACTGAGCAGTTCTTC,CASGRDRDTEQFF
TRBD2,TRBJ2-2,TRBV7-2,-,TGTGCCAGCAGCTTCACTAGCGTCCAAGGGGGGGAGCTGTTTTTT,CASSFTSVQGGELFF
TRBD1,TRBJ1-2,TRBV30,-,TGTGCCTGGGACAGGGATAGCTATGGCTACACCTTC,CAWDRDSYGYTF
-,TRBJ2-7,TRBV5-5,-,TGTGCCAGCAGCTTTGTCGGGAGCTCCTACGAGCAGTACTTC,CASSFVGSSYEQYF
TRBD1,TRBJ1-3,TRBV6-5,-,TGTGCCAGCAACTCGCCAGGGGGCAGCGGAAACACCATATATTTT,CASNSPGGSGNTIYF
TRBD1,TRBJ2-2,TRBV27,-,TGTGCCAGCAGAGGGGGCTCCGGGGCCATCGGGTCCACCGGGGAGCTGTTTTTT,CASRGGSGAIGSTGELFF
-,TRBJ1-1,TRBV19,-,TGTGCCAGTAGTCCCCCCACAAGAACTGAAGCTTTCTTT,CASSPPTRTEAFF
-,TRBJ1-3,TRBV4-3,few,TGCGCCAGCAGCCAAGATCCGACGGGGGTCTCTGGAAACACCATATATTTT,CASSQDPTGVSGNTIYF
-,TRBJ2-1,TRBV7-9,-,TGTGCCAGCAGCTCACAGGGTGACGAGCAGTTCTTC,CASSSQGDEQFF
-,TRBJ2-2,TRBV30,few,TGTGCCTGGAGAGCAGCGGGTCCCGCCGGGGAGCTGTTTTTT,CAWRAAGPAGELFF
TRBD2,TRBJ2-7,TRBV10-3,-,TGTGCCATCAGAGACGGGACTAGCGTCTCCTACGAGCAGTACTTC,CAIRDGTSVSYEQYF
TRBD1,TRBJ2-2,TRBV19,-,TGTGCCAGTAGTATACTGGCGGCAGGGGGAAATACCGGGGAGCTGTTTTTT,CASSILAAGGNTGELFF
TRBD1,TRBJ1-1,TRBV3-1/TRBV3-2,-,TGTGCCAGCAGCCGATTACAGGGGGTTCAAGCTTTCTTT,CASSRLQGVQAFF
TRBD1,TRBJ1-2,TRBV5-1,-,TGCGCCAGCAGCTTGGCGGGACAGGGCGGCTATGGCTACACCTTC,CASSLAGQGGYGYTF
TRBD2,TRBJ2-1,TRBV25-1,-,TGTGCCAGCAGTCCTCACGAGGGTAGCGGGGGGGGGCAGTTCTTC,CASSPHEGSGGGQFF
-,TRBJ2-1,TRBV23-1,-,TGCGCCAGCAGCCGCGGTAATGAGCAGTTCTTC,CASSRGNEQFF
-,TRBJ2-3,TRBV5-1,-,TGCGCCAGCAGCTTGGCGGGACACACAGATACGCAGTATTTT,CASSLAGHTDTQYF
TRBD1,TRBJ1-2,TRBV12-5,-,TGTGCTAGTGGTTTCGGGACAGGGGACGGCTACACCTTC,CASGFGTGDGYTF
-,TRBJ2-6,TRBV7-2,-,TGTGCCAGCAGCTTAGGCCCACCTACAGGCTCTGGGGCCAACGTCCTGACTTTC,CASSLGPPTGSGANVLTF
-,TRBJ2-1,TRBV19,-,TGTGCCAGTAAAAAAGGGGGAGGGGGCTACAATGAGCAGTTCTTC,CASKKGGGGYNEQFF